One sample yielded the 12 T cell receptor beta chains listed below, sequenced in a study of blood T cell repertoires in COVID-19. Sequenced by immunoSEQ multiplex PCR; TCRdb stores in-frame clones only, minus some. The data hold 15,000 to 20,000 clones, with around 77% observed a single time. Sequenced sample: peripheral blood. Receptor source: a man in his sixties or seventies with COVID-19, enrolled during active disease.

This clone was seen a few times. The chain is built from TRBV30 and TRBJ1-5, with D maybe TRBD1 (5 bases). The CDR3 loop spans 16 amino acids. The germline CDR1 and CDR2 sequences are GTSNPN and SVGIG (reference sequence). With 3 bases removed from V and 2 bases from J, the gap between germline ends came to 17 bases. The DNA for the CDR3 is TGTGCCTGGAGCGGAGAAGGGGTTTTCGGCAATCAGCCCCAGCATTTT. Amino acids: CAWSGEGVFGNQPQHF.

V and J are TRBV27 and TRBJ2-7; TRBD2 agrees at 9 bases. J was trimmed by 6 bases and V by 5 bases; bases with no gene match: 8. The CDR3 covers 14 residues. Germline loops: CDR1 MNHEY, CDR2 SMNVEV (reference sequence). CDR3 protein: CASSLARTSVEQYF. In nucleotides, the CDR3 is TGTGCCAGCAGTCTCGCCCGGACTAGCGTCGAGCAGTACTTC.

The V and J genes are TRBV6-6 and TRBJ1-5; perhaps TRBD1 as D (6 bases). V shed 5 bases and J shed 3 bases, with 14 bases lying between them. The CDR3 totals 15 residues. Looked up from germline, CDR1 is MNHNY and CDR2 is SVGAGI (reference sequence). The CDR3 spells CASSTRQAVNQPQHF. CDR3 nucleotides: TGTGCCAGCAGTACCCGACAGGCGGTCAATCAGCCCCAGCATTTT.

The chain joins TRBV6-1 to TRBJ2-3; TRBD2 agrees at 10 bases. Trimming removed 2 bases from V and 1 base from J; junction bases left unmatched: 6. The CDR3 contains 17 residues. Germline assignment: CDR1 MNHNS and CDR2 SASEGT. The CDR3 DNA follows: TGTGCCAGCAGTGAATTAGCGGGGGGTCCCGGCACAGATACGCAGTATTTT. It specifies CASSELAGGPGTDTQYF.

The chain is built from TRBV5-1 and TRBJ2-1; 8 positions agree with TRBD1. Germline CDR1 and CDR2: SGHRS and YFSETQ. V was clipped by 7 bases and J by 3 bases; unmatched bases: 6. The CDR3 runs to 14 residues. CDR3 region: CASQLGQVYNEQFF. CDR3 DNA: TGCGCCAGCCAACTGGGACAGGTCTACAATGAGCAGTTCTTC.

In DNA, the CDR3 is TGCGCCAGCAGCTTGGGGCTGGAGGCGGGAACTGAAGCTTTCTTT. It is translated as CASSLGLEAGTEAFF. V usage is TRBV5-1 and J usage is TRBJ1-1; D uncertain. Trimming took off 0 bases at V and 5 bases at J, with 14 bases between the two ends. CDR3 length: 15 amino acids. Germline assignment: CDR1 SGHRS and CDR2 YFSETQ.

This clone came up a few times. V gene TRBV24-1 combines with J gene TRBJ1-5; D not certain. This CDR3 is 14 amino acids long. The germline V and J ends were trimmed by 3 bases and 2 bases, with 7 bases remaining between them. CDR1 is KGHDR and CDR2 is SFDVKD in the germline V gene. DNA of the CDR3: TGTGCCACCAGTGATAGCCGGGGCAATCAGCCCCAGCATTTT. This gives the protein CATSDSRGNQPQHF.

J is TRBJ1-1 and V is TRBV5-1; TRBD1 is a possible D gene (6 bases). The CDR3 is made up of 16 amino acids. V lost 1 base to trimming and J lost 6 bases, with 19 bases between them. From germline, CDR1 is SGHRS and CDR2 YFSETQ. The CDR3 spells CASSLFYGDTSAEAFF. As DNA, the CDR3 is TGCGCCAGCAGCTTGTTTTATGGGGACACGAGCGCTGAAGCTTTCTTT.

The chain is built from TRBV5-1 and TRBJ1-5, with 8 bases identical to TRBD1. CDR1 is SGHRS and CDR2 is YFSETQ in the germline V gene. The CDR3 length is 15 residues. V gave up 0 bases and J gave up 7 bases; unmatched junction bases: 6. Here the CDR3 reads CASSLGGQGAQPQHF. The CDR3 DNA sequence: TGCGCCAGCAGCTTGGGAGGGCAGGGGGCCCAGCCCCAGCATTTT.

The chain employs TRBV27 and TRBJ1-4; 11 bases agree with TRBD1. This CDR3 comprises 16 residues. V lost 5 bases to trimming and J lost 8 bases; unmatched junction nucleotides: 10. The germline V gene has CDR1 MNHEY and CDR2 SMNVEV (reference sequence). The CDR3 is CASSPTGTGGREKLFF. DNA of the CDR3: TGTGCCAGCAGTCCAACCGGGACAGGGGGGAGGGAAAAACTGTTTTTT.

This sequence joins TRBV5-1 and TRBJ2-1; perhaps TRBD2 as D (6 bases). The length of the CDR3 is 14 residues. V was clipped by 2 bases and J by 8 bases, with 14 bases between them. CDR1 SGHRS and CDR2 YFSETQ come from the germline V gene. CDR3 loop: CASSLGGMRYEQFF. As DNA, the CDR3 is TGCGCCAGCAGCTTAGGCGGGATGAGGTATGAGCAGTTCTTC.

The chain links TRBV6-5 to TRBJ2-1, with TRBD2 as a possible D gene (5 bases). CDR3 length equals 15 residues. The V gene's germline CDR1 is MNHEY and CDR2 SVGAGI. The V end was cut by 6 bases, the J end by 1 base, with 13 bases between. The CDR3 is CASSATSGSYNEQFF. The CDR3 coding sequence is TGTGCCAGCAGCGCTACTAGTGGTTCCTACAATGAGCAGTTCTTC.